This TCR beta chain was found in a study of T cell repertoires in cytomegalovirus infection (dated by TCRdb to between 2017 and 2020). Study-level background: Recently identified HLA-C-restricted CMV epitopes, whose presentation resists viral immunomodulation, were targeted by peptide stimulations together with well-studied HLA-B-restricted epitopes. Because public TCR beta signatures pointed to carriage of CMV infection together with the matching HLA type, the HLA type of each donor mattered for the analysis. The full study reports these points: In both this cohort and an independent roughly 350-donor cohort, the cumulative frequency of public TCR beta family members distinguished carriers of CMV infection plus the relevant HLA type. The ex vivo response was dominated by HLA-C-restricted CMV-specific TCR beta clonotypes, which also provided the single most frequent clonotype in two of eight donors.

As for this clonotype: Its antigen is not yet known. Nothing much larger sits one base from this clone, and base qualities are not available.

The meaning of the sample's treatment or condition label: in vitro stimulation with specific CMV peptide epitopes to enrich CMV-specific T cells. This sample was sequenced with an Illumina HiSeq 1500. TCRdb applied fastp at Q25 and MiXCR to the public reads, then kept only in-frame beta chains. Merged by CDR3 protein, the rows form single entries marked with the most common genes and DNA. For this sample there are 450,000 to 600,000 distinct CDR3 sequences; roughly a third appear just once. The ten largest clones take up under 20% of the sample. From the germline V gene (reference sequence), CDR1 is DFQATT and CDR2 is SNEGSKA. Spanning cysteine to phenylalanine, the CDR3 consists of 16 amino acids. Of the read, only the CDR3 DNA is kept; its 48 bases are in frame from base 1. The junction shows trimming of 1 base on V and 6 bases on J, and the gene matches do not reach 12 bases of it.

The specimen was cultured PBMCs, collected from culture after CMV antigen stimulation. Rearrangement joined TRBV20-1 to TRBJ2-7; the junction holds 10 bases that match TRBD1. The source of this sequence is a human donor in good health (CMV status not recorded). Some clones in this sample may be carry-over from other donors' samples. The CDR3 region has the sequence CSARVVGTGVFGEQYF. The bases are TGCAGTGCTAGAGTGGTCGGGACAGGGGTCTTTGGCGAGCAGTACTTC.